This TCR beta chain is drawn from a study of blood T cell repertoires in COVID-19. Losses at the gene ends were 5 bases for V and 0 bases for J; bases not matched to a gene: 5. Germline V CDR1 and CDR2: GTSNPN, SVGIG (reference sequence). The CDR3 is 15 residues long. The data were produced by immunoSEQ multiplex PCR, yet TCRdb's version contains in-frame clones alone and is incomplete. The sample carries almost 250,000 clones, 80% to 90% recorded once. The clonotype originates from a woman in her 30s who had recovered from COVID-19. V usage is TRBV30 and J usage is TRBJ1-3; 9 bases are shared with TRBD1. The specimen was PBMCs or T cells enriched from blood (not recorded which). The CDR3 nucleotides read TGTGCCTGGGGGACAGGGCGAAGCTCTGGAAACACCATATATTTT. This translates into CAWGTGRSSGNTIYF. The full variable domain, with the rest looked up from reference TRBV30 and TRBJ1-3, is SQTIHQWPATLVQPVGSPLSLECTVEGTSNPNLYWYRQAAGRGLQLLFYSVGIGQISSEVPQNLSASRPQDRQFILSSKKLLLSDSGFYLCAWGTGRSSGNTIYFGEGSWLTVV.